The rows below give T cell receptor beta chains drawn from one sample of a study of shared clonotypes between healthy human individuals. Assay: immunoSEQ multiplex PCR; the TCRdb copy retains only in-frame clones and omits some. The sample holds 2 million to 2.5 million clones; about 95% are singletons and the top ten take 1.1%. Sequencing was performed on naive CD8+ T cells sorted from blood. The receptors derive from a young man in good health. The CDR3 runs from the conserved cysteine through the conserved F or W. The order of the fields is V gene, clone size, CDR3 length, J gene, D gene, CDR3 protein, CDR3 DNA. A D gene is named only where the DNA matches it firmly. Expanded clones get a size class; other rows say once, few or many, or leave the size out.

TRBV7-9	NA	18	TRBJ2-1	TRBD1	CASSLTGQGRWGRNEQFF	TGTGCCAGCAGCTTAACGGGACAGGGAAGGTGGGGAAGGAATGAGCAGTTCTTC
TRBV19	NA	16	TRBJ2-7	NA	CASSIDLWSSGYEQYF	TGTGCCAGTAGTATAGATCTATGGAGTAGCGGCTACGAGCAGTACTTC
TRBV30	NA	20	TRBJ2-7	NA	CAWNSVGEQNSRMSSYEQYF	TGTGCCTGGAACTCCGTCGGGGAGCAGAACAGTAGGATGAGCTCCTACGAGCAGTACTTC
TRBV19	NA	14	TRBJ2-2	NA	CASHDGQYTGELFF	TGTGCCAGTCATGACGGGCAGTACACCGGGGAGCTGTTTTTT
TRBV7-9	NA	15	TRBJ2-2	TRBD1	CASSSEQGRTGELFF	TGTGCCAGCAGCTCCGAACAGGGGAGAACCGGGGAGCTGTTTTTT
TRBV30	NA	14	TRBJ1-1	NA	CAWSLGALNTEAFF	TGTGCCTGGAGCCTGGGAGCCCTGAACACTGAAGCTTTCTTT
TRBV25-1	NA	12	TRBJ2-7	TRBD1	CASRGQTYEQYF	TGTGCCAGCCGGGGACAGACCTACGAGCAGTACTTC
TRBV25-1	few	15	TRBJ2-2	TRBD1	CASSELDREAGELFF	TGTGCCAGCAGTGAACTGGACAGGGAGGCCGGGGAGCTGTTTTTT
TRBV7-7	NA	15	TRBJ2-5	NA	CASSLVFGLRETQYF	TGTGCTAGCAGCTTAGTTTTCGGCCTAAGGGAGACCCAGTACTTC
TRBV4-1	NA	14	TRBJ1-6	NA	CASSPDPLGSPLHF	TGCGCCAGCAGCCCGGACCCGCTTGGTTCGCCCCTCCACTTT
TRBV29-1	NA	13	TRBJ2-7	TRBD1	CSVEPNRGYEQYF	TGCAGCGTTGAACCAAACAGGGGCTACGAGCAGTACTTC
TRBV9	NA	13	TRBJ2-5	NA	CASSGTTHQTQYF	TGTGCCAGCAGCGGGACTACGCATCAGACCCAGTACTTC
TRBV14	NA	12	TRBJ2-7	NA	CASSQGGYEQYF	TGTGCCAGCAGCCAAGGAGGTTATGAGCAGTACTTC
TRBV28	once	13	TRBJ1-3	NA	CASSGRTGNTIYF	TGTGCCAGCAGTGGACGGACTGGAAACACCATATATTTT
TRBV4-1	NA	13	TRBJ2-1	NA	CASSQGSYNEQFF	TGCGCCAGCAGCCAAGGGTCTTACAATGAGCAGTTCTTC
TRBV27	NA	14	TRBJ2-7	NA	CASSLARDYGEQYF	TGTGCCAGCAGTTTAGCCAGGGATTACGGCGAGCAGTACTTC
TRBV6-5	NA	14	TRBJ2-7	NA	CASRTTGNSYEQYF	TGTGCCAGCAGGACGACAGGCAACTCCTACGAGCAGTACTTC
TRBV6-5	NA	15	TRBJ2-1	TRBD2	CASTFTRGTKDEQFF	TGTGCCAGCACCTTTACTCGGGGGACTAAGGATGAGCAGTTCTTC
TRBV7-8	once	14	TRBJ2-1	TRBD1	CASIRTGEHNEQFF	TGTGCCAGCATCCGGACAGGGGAACACAATGAGCAGTTCTTC
TRBV29-1	NA	13	TRBJ2-1	NA	CSVVAATYNEQFF	TGCAGCGTTGTGGCGGCAACCTACAATGAGCAGTTCTTC
TRBV6-5	NA	16	TRBJ2-7	TRBD1	CASSYSSGQLSYEQYF	TGTGCCAGCAGTTACTCGTCGGGACAGCTTTCCTACGAGCAGTACTTC
TRBV27	NA	16	TRBJ2-3	TRBD2	CASSFSSGEYTDTQYF	TGTGCCAGCAGTTTCTCTAGCGGGGAGTACACAGATACGCAGTATTTT
TRBV2	NA	13	TRBJ1-1	NA	CASTPLGGVEAFF	TGTGCCAGCACCCCCCTGGGTGGGGTTGAAGCTTTCTTT
TRBV9	NA	14	TRBJ1-6	NA	CASSVGQDNSPLHF	TGTGCCAGCAGCGTAGGACAGGACAATTCACCCCTCCACTTT
TRBV6-5	NA	16	TRBJ1-2	NA	CASSYQPAGDQYGYTF	TGTGCCAGCAGTTACCAGCCTGCAGGGGATCAGTATGGCTACACCTTC
TRBV5-4	NA	13	TRBJ1-2	NA	CASSLDGNYGYTF	TGTGCCAGCAGCTTGGACGGCAACTATGGCTACACCTTC